Listed here is a single TCR beta chain. Its target is unknown. The data are from a study of T cell responses to AZD1222 COVID-19 vaccine. Study observations and caveats: Spike was spanned by vaccine-associated CD4 TCRs, with dominance at 160-218 and 743-854. Females outnumbered males among donors, who were mostly white British; clonal diversity was possibly underestimated. Compared with day 0, the breadth and depth of the Spike-specific TCR repertoire rose significantly after two doses of AZD1222. Researchers took repertoire samples only after the peak T cell response had come.

Germline CDR1 reads SGHVS; CDR2 reads FNYEAQ. Trimming cost V 5 bases and J 4 bases; bases outside gene matches: 13. This CDR3 contains 16 residues. The method was immunoSEQ multiplex PCR; TCRdb's version includes in-frame clones alone and lacks a portion of them. The profile shows nearly 200,000 clones, about 94% of them singletons. This clonotype was obtained from an adult who received the AZD1222 COVID-19 vaccine. Specimen: peripheral blood, collected 28 days after the second AZD1222 dose. The rearrangement joins TRBV7-6 to TRBJ2-7, with 8 bases fitting TRBD1. CDR3 nucleotide sequence: TGTGCCAGCAGCCCTGGACAGGGCGGCGTGGATTACGAGCAGTACTTC. It yields the protein CASSPGQGGVDYEQYF.